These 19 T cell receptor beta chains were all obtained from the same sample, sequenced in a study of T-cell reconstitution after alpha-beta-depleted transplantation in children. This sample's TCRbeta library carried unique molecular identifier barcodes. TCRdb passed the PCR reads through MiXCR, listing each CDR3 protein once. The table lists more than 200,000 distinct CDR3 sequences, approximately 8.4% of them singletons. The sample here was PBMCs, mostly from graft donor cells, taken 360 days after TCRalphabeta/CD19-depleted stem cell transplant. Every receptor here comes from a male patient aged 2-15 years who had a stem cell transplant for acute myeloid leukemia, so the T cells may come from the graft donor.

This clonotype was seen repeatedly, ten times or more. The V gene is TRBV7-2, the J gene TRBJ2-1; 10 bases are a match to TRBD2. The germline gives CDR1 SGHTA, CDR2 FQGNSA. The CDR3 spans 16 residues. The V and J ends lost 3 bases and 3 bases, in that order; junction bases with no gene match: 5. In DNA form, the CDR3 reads TGTGCCAGCAGCTTTTGGAGCGGGGGGGGCTACAATGAGCAGTTCTTC. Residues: CASSFWSGGGYNEQFF.

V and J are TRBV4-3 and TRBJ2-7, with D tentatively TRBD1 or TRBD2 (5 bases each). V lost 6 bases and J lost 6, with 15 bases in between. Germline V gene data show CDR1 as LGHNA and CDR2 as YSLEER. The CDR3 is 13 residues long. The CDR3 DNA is TGCGCCAGCAGGGCAACTTGGGGGTCCGAGCAGTACTTC. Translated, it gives CASRATWGSEQYF.

The CDR3 sequence is CSGTTGGVDIQYF. CDR3 nucleotides: TGCAGCGGAACGACAGGTGGGGTAGACATTCAGTACTTC. The V gene is TRBV29-1, the J gene TRBJ2-4, with TRBD1 as a possible D gene (6 bases). Germline V gene sequence: CDR1 SQVTM, CDR2 ANQGSEA. The V and J ends lost 7 bases and 8 bases respectively, with 18 bases between them. CDR3 length equals 13 residues. Combining the CDR3 with reference TRBV29-1 and TRBJ2-4 gives the whole variable domain SAVISQKPSRDICQRGTSLTIQCQVDSQVTMMFWYRQQPGQSLTLIATANQGSEATYESGFVIDKFPISRPNLTFSTLTVSNMSPEDSSIYLCSGTTGGVDIQYFGAGTRLSVL.

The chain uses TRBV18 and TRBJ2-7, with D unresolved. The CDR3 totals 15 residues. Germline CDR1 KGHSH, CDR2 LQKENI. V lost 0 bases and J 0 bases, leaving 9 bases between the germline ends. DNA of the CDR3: TGTGCCAGCTCACCACCGTATGGCCGCTCCTACGAGCAGTACTTC. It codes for CASSPPYGRSYEQYF.

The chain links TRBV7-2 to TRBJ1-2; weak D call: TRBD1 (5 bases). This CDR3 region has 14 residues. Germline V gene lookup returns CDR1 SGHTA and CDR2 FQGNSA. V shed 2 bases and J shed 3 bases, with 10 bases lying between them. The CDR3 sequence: CASSLRGRDYGYTF. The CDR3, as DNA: TGTGCCAGCAGCTTACGAGGCAGGGACTATGGCTACACCTTC.

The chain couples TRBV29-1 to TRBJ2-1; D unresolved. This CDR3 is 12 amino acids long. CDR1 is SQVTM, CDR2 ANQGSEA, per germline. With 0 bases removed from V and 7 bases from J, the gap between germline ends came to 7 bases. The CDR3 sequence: CSVEDRVNEQFF. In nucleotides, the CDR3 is TGCAGCGTTGAAGATAGGGTGAATGAGCAGTTCTTC.

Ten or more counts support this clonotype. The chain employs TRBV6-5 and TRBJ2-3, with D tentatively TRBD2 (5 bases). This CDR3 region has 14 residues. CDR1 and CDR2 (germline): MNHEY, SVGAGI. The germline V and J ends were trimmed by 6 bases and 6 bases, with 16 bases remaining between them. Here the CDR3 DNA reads TGTGCCAGCAGACCCGGACGGACTCGGGATACGCAGTATTTT. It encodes CASRPGRTRDTQYF.

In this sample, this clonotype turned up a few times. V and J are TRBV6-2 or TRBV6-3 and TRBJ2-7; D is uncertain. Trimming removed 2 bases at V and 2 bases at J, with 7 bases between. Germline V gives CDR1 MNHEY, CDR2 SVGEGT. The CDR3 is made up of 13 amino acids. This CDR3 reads CASSYRQAYEQYV. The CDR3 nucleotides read TGTGCCAGCAGTTACAGGCAGGCCTACGAGCAGTACGTC.

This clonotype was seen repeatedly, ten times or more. The CDR3 region is CASSKAGRGKNIQYF. CDR3 bases: TGTGCCAGCAGCAAGGCCGGGAGGGGGAAAAACATTCAGTACTTC. The chain combines TRBV21-1 with TRBJ2-4; the table assigns TRBD2, which was not confirmed against the DNA. TRBV21-1 is labeled a pseudogene. The CDR3 consists of 15 residues.

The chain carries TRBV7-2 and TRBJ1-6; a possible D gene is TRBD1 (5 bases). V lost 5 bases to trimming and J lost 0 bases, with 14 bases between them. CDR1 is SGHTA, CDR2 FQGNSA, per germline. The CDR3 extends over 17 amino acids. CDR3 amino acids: CASSLAGVGSYNSPLHF. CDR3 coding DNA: TGTGCCAGCAGCCTGGCGGGGGTCGGCTCCTATAATTCACCCCTCCACTTT. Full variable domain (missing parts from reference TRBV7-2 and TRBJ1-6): GAGVSQSPSNKVTEKGKDVELRCDPISGHTALYWYRQSLGQGLEFLIYFQGNSAPDKSGLPSDRFSAERTGGSVSTLTIQRTQQEDSAVYLCASSLAGVGSYNSPLHFGNGTRLTVT.

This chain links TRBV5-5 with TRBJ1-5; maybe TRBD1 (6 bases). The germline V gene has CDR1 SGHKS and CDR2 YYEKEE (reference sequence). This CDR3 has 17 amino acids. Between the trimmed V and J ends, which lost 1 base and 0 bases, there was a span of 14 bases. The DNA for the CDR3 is TGTGCCAGCAGCTTGCTGGACAGTCTGTATAGCAATCAGCCCCAGCATTTT. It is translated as CASSLLDSLYSNQPQHF. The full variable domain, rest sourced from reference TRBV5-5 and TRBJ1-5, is DAGVTQSPTHLIKTRGQQVTLRCSPISGHKSVSWYQQVLGQGPQFIFQYYEKEERGRGNFPDRFSARQFPNYSSELNVNALLLGDSALYLCASSLLDSLYSNQPQHFGDGTRLSIL.

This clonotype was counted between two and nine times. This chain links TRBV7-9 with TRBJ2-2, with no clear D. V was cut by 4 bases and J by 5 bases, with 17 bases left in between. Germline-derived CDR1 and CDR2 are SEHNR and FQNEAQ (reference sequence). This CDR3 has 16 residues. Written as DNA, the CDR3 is TGTGCCAGCAGCTCGAGGACGGTCGCTAGAACCGGGGAGCTGTTTTTT. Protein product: CASSSRTVARTGELFF. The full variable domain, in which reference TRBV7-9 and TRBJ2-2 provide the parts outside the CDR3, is DTGVSQNPRHKITKRGQNVTFRCDPISEHNRLYWYRQTLGQGPEFLTYFQNEAQLEKSRLLSDRFSAERPKGSFSTLEIQRTEQGDSAMYLCASSSRTVARTGELFFGEGSRLTVL.

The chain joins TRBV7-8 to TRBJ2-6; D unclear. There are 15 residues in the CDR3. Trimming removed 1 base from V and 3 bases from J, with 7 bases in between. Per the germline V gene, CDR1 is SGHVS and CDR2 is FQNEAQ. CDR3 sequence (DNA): TGTGCCAGCAGCTTAGAGGGATATGGGGCCAACGTCCTGACTTTC. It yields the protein CASSLEGYGANVLTF.

Here the CDR3 DNA reads TGTGCCAGCAGCTTGGCCAGGGGGACCGACACAGATACGCAGTATTTT. Translation: CASSLARGTDTDTQYF. This chain uses TRBV5-5 with TRBJ2-3; 7 bases are a match to TRBD1. Germline assignment: CDR1 SGHKS and CDR2 YYEKEE (reference sequence). V lost 0 bases to trimming and J lost 2 bases; unmatched junction nucleotides: 6. This CDR3 spans 16 amino acids.

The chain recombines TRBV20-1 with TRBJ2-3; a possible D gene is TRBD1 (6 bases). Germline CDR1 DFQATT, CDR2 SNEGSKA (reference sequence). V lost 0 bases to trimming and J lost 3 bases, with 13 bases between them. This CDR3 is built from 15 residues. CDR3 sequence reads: CSARDPATGTDTQYF. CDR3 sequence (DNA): TGCAGTGCTAGAGACCCGGCGACAGGTACAGATACGCAGTATTTT.

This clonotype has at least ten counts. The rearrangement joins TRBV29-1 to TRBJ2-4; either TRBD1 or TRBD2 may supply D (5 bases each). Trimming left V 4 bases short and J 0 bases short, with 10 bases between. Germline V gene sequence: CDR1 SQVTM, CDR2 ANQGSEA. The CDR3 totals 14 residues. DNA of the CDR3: TGCAGCGTTGGGGACCGATTAGCCAAAAACATTCAGTACTTC. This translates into CSVGDRLAKNIQYF.

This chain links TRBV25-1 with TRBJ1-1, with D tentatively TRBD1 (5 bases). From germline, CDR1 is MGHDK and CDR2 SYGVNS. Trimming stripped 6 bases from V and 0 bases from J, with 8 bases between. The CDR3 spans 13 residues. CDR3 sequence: CASSQGVNTEAFF. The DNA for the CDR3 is TGTGCCAGCAGCCAGGGTGTGAACACTGAAGCTTTCTTT. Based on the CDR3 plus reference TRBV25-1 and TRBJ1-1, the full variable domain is EADIYQTPRYLVIGTGKKITLECSQTMGHDKMYWYQQDPGMELHLIHYSYGVNSTEKGDLSSESTVSRIRTEHFPLTLESARPSHTSQYLCASSQGVNTEAFFGQGTRLTVV.

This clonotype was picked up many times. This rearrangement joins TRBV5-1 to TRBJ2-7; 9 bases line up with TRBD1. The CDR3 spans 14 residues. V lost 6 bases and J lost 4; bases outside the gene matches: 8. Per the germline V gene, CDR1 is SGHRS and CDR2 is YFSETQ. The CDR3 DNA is TGCGCCAGCAAGGCTACAGGGGGCCCTTACGAGCAGTACTTC. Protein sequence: CASKATGGPYEQYF.

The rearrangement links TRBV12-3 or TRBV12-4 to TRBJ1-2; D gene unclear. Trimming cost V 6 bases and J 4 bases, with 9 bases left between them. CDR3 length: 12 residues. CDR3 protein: CASRGLGYGYTF. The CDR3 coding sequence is TGTGCCAGCAGAGGGCTGGGCTATGGCTACACCTTC.